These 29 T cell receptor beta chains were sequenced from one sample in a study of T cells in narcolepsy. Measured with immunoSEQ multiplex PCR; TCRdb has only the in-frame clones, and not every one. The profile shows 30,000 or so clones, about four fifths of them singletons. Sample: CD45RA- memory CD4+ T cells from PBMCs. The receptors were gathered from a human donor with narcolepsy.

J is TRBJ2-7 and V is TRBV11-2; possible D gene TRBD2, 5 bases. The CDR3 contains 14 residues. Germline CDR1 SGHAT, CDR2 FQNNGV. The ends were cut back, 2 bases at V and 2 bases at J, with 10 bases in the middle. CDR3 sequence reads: CASSLTRGTYEQYF. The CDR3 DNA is TGTGCCAGCAGCTTAACTCGGGGAACCTACGAGCAGTACTTC. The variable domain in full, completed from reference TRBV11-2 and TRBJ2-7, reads EAGVAQSPRYKIIEKRQSVAFWCNPISGHATLYWYQQILGQGPKLLIQFQNNGVVDDSQLPKDRFSAERLKGVDSTLKIQPAKLEDSAVYLCASSLTRGTYEQYFGPGTRLTVT.

CDR3 nucleotide sequence: TGTGCCAGCATCAAGACGCTCGGGGTGGGCTCCTATAATTCACCCCTCCACTTT. Amino acids: CASIKTLGVGSYNSPLHF. The gene calls are TRBV9 and TRBJ1-6; D remains ambiguous. The V and J ends lost 6 bases and 0 bases respectively, with 19 bases between them. CDR1 is SGDLS and CDR2 is YYNGEE in the germline V gene. The CDR3 contains 18 residues.

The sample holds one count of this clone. CDR3 loop: CASSRVGQMTYEQYF. CDR3 DNA sequence: TGTGCCAGCAGCAGAGTCGGACAGATGACCTACGAGCAGTACTTC. This chain connects TRBV7-9 to TRBJ2-7; possible D gene TRBD1, 6 bases. CDR1 is SEHNR, CDR2 FQNEAQ, per germline (reference sequence). V lost 5 bases to trimming and J lost 2 bases, with 16 bases between them. The CDR3 contains 15 residues.

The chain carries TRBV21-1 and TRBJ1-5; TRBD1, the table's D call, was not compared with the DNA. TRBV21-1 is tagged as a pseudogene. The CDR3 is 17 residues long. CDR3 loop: CASICQDRVGCNRPQHF. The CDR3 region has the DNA TGTGCCAGCATCTGCCAGGACAGGGTGGGTTGCAATCGGCCCCAGCATTTT.

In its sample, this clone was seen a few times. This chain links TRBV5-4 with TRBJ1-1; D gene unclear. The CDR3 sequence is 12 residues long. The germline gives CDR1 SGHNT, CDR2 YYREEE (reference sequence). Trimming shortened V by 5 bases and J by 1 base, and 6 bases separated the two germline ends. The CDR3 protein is CASRGRNTEAFF. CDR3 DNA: TGTGCCAGCAGGGGCAGGAACACTGAAGCTTTCTTT. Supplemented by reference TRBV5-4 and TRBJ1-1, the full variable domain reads ETGVTQSPTHLIKTRGQQVTLRCSSQSGHNTVSWYQQALGQGPQFIFQYYREEENGRGNFPPRFSGLQFPNYSSELNVNALELDDSALYLCASRGRNTEAFFGQGTRLTVV.

The CDR3 loop reads CASSIGPGIKQFF. The CDR3 DNA reads TGTGCCAGTAGTATCGGTCCGGGGATTAAGCAGTTCTTC. The chain couples TRBV19 to TRBJ2-1; a possible D gene is TRBD2 (5 bases). V lost 3 bases and J 11 bases, leaving 14 bases between the germline ends. This CDR3 comprises 13 residues. Germline V CDR1 and CDR2: LNHDA, SQIVND (reference sequence). The whole variable domain, filled in from reference TRBV19 and TRBJ2-1, reads DGGITQSPKYLFRKEGQNVTLSCEQNLNHDAMYWYRQDPGQGLRLIYYSQIVNDFQKGDIAEGYSVSREKKESFPLTVTSAQKNPTAFYLCASSIGPGIKQFFGPGTRLTVL.

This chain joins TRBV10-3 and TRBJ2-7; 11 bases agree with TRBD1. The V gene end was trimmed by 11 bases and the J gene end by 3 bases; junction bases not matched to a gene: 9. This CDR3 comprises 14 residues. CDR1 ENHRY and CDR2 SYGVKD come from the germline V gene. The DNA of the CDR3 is TGTGCCGCATATTCCGGGACAGGGGGCTACGAGCAGTACTTC. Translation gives CAAYSGTGGYEQYF.

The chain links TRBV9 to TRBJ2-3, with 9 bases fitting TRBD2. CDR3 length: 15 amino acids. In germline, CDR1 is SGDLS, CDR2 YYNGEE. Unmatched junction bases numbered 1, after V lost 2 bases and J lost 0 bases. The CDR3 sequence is CASSVSGGSTDTQYF. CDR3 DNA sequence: TGTGCCAGCAGCGTTAGCGGGGGAAGCACAGATACGCAGTATTTT.

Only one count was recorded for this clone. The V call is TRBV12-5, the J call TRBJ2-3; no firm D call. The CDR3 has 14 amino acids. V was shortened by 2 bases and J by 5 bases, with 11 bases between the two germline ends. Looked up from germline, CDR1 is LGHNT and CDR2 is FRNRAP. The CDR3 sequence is CASGLSRVGDTQYF. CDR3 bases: TGTGCTAGTGGTTTGTCCCGTGTCGGAGATACGCAGTATTTT.

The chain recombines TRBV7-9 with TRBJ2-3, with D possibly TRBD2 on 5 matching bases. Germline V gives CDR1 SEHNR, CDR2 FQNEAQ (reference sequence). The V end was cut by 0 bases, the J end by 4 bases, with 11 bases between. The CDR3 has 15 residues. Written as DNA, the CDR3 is TGTGCCAGCAGCTTAGCAAGCTCCGGGGCAGATACGCAGTATTTT. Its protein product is CASSLASSGADTQYF.

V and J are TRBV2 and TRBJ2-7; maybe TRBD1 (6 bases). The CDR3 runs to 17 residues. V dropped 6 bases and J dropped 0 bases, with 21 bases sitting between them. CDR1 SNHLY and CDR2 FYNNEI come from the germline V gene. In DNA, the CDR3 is TGTGCCAGCAGCGGAATGGTGGGGGCTTTTAGCTCCTACGAGCAGTACTTC. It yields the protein CASSGMVGAFSSYEQYF.

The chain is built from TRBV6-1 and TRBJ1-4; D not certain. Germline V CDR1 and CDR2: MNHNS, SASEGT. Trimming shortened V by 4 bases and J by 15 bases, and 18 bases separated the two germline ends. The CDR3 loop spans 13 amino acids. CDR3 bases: TGTGCCAGCAGTGTCCGACTCGCAGGAAGGGTGTTTTTT. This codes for CASSVRLAGRVFF.

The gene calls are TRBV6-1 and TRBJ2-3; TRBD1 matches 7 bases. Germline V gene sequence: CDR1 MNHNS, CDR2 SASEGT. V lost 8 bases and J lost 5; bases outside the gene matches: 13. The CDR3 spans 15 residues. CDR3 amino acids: CASAPQGIRGDTQYF. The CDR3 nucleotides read TGTGCCAGCGCGCCACAGGGGATTCGCGGAGATACGCAGTATTTT.

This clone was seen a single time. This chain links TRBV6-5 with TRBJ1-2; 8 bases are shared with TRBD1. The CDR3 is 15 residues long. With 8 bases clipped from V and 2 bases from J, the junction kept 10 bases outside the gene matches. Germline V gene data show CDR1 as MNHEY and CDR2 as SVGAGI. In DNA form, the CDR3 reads TGTGCCAGCGGGACAGGACGGGGATCAAACTATGGCTACACCTTC. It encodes CASGTGRGSNYGYTF.

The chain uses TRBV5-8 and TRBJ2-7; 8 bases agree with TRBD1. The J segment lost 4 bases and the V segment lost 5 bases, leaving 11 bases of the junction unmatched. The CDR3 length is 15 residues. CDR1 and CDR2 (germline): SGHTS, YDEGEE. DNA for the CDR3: TGTGCCAGCAGATTATATGGGACAGGAGGATACGAGCAGTACTTC. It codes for CASRLYGTGGYEQYF.

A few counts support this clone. The CDR3 DNA follows: TGTGCCAGCAGCCAGGGCTCGGTGGTGCTCTTCGATACGCAGTATTTT. Protein product: CASSQGSVVLFDTQYF. The rearrangement links TRBV7-9 to TRBJ2-3; D may be TRBD1 (5 bases). This CDR3 spans 16 amino acids. CDR1 and CDR2 from the germline V gene are SEHNR and FQNEAQ (reference sequence). The germline V and J ends were trimmed by 5 bases and 6 bases, with 21 bases remaining between them.

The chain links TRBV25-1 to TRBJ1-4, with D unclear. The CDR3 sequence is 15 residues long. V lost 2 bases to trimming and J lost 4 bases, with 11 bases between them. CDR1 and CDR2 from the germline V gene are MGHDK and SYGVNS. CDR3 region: CASSEPRTFNEKLFF. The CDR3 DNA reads TGTGCCAGCAGTGAACCCAGGACCTTTAATGAAAAACTGTTTTTT.

CDR3 in amino acids: CASSRPGGNQETQYF. In DNA, the CDR3 is TGTGCCAGCTCGCGGCCCGGGGGTAACCAAGAGACCCAGTACTTC. V is TRBV5-4 and J is TRBJ2-5; a weak D match, TRBD2 (6 bases). Deletions cut 7 bases from V and 0 bases from J, with 16 bases between. CDR3 length: 15 amino acids. CDR1 and CDR2 from the germline V gene are SGHNT and YYREEE (reference sequence).

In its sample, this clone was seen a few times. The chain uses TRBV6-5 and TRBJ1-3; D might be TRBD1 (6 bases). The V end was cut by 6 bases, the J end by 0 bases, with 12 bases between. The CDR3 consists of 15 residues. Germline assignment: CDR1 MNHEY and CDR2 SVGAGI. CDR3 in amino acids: CASSWTAGSGNTIYF. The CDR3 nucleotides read TGTGCCAGCAGCTGGACAGCTGGCTCTGGAAACACCATATATTTT.

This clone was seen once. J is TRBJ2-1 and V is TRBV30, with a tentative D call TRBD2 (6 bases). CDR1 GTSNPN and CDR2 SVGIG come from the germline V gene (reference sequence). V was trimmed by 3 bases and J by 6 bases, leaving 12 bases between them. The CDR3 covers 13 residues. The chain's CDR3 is CAWRTMGGNEQFF. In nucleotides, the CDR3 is TGTGCCTGGAGGACGATGGGGGGCAATGAGCAGTTCTTC.

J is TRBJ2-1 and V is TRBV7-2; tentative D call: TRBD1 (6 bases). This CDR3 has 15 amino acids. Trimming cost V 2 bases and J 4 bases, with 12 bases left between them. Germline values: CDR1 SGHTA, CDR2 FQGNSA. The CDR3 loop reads CASSLSQGTYNEQFF. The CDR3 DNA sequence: TGTGCCAGCAGCTTAAGCCAGGGGACATACAATGAGCAGTTCTTC. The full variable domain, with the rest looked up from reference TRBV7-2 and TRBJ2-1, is GAGVSQSPSNKVTEKGKDVELRCDPISGHTALYWYRQSLGQGLEFLIYFQGNSAPDKSGLPSDRFSAERTGGSVSTLTIQRTQQEDSAVYLCASSLSQGTYNEQFFGPGTRLTVL.

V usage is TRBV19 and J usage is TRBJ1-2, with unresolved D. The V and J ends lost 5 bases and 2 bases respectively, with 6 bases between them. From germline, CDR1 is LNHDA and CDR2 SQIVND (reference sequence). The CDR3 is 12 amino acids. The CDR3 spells CASSAINYGYTF. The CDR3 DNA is TGTGCCAGTAGTGCTATCAACTATGGCTACACCTTC.

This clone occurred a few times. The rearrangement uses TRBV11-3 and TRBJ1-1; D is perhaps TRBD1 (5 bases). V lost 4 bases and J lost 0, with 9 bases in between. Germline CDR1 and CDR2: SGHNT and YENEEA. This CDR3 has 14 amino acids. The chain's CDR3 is CASSSRGMNTEAFF. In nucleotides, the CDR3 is TGTGCCAGCAGCTCACGGGGGATGAACACTGAAGCTTTCTTT. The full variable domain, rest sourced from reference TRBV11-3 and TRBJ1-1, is EAGVVQSPRYKIIEKKQPVAFWCNPISGHNTLYWYLQNLGQGPELLIRYENEEAVDDSQLPKDRFSAERLKGVDSTLKIQPAELGDSAVYLCASSSRGMNTEAFFGQGTRLTVV.

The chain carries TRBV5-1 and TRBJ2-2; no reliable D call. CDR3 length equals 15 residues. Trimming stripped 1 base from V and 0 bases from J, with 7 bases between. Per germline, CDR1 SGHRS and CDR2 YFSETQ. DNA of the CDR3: TGCGCCAGCAGCTTGTCAACTGCGAACACCGGGGAGCTGTTTTTT. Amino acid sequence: CASSLSTANTGELFF.

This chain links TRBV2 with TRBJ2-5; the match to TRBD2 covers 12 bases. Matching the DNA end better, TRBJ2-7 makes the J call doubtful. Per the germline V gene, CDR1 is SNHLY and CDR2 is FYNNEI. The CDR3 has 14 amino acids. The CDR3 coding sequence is TGTGCCAGCAGTACTGGACTAGCGGGGTACGAGCAGTACTTC. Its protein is CASSTGLAGYEQYF.

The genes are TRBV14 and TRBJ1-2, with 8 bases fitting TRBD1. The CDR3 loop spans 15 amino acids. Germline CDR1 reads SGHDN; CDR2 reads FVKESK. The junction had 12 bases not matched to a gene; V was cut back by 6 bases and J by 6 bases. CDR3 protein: CASSLQDRVRNGYTF. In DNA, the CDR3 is TGTGCCAGCAGTCTACAGGACAGGGTCCGGAATGGCTACACCTTC.

The CDR3 here is CASSQGQGANDEQFF. DNA of the CDR3: TGCGCCAGCAGCCAGGGACAGGGGGCAAACGATGAGCAGTTCTTC. This sequence joins TRBV4-3 and TRBJ2-1; 12 bases match TRBD1. Germline loops: CDR1 LGHNA, CDR2 YSLEER. This CDR3 contains 15 residues. With V trimmed by 3 bases and J by 8 bases, 5 bases remained unmatched.

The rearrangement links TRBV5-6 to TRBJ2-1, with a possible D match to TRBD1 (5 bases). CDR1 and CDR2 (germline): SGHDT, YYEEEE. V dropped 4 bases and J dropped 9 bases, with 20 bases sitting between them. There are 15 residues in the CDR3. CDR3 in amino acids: CASSVAGSHGREQFF. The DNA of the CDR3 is TGTGCCAGCAGCGTGGCAGGGTCCCACGGTCGTGAGCAGTTCTTC.

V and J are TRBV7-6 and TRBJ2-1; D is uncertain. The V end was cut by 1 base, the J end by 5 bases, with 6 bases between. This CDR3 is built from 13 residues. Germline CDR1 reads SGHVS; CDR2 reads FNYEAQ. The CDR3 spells CASSLGLNNEQFF. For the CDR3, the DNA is TGTGCCAGCAGCTTAGGGTTGAACAATGAGCAGTTCTTC.